A single sample is the source of the 8 T cell receptor beta chains below, sequenced in a study of shared clonotypes between healthy human individuals. Repertoires were generated with immunoSEQ multiplex PCR, while TCRdb's copy carries only in-frame clones and drops some. The data show about 2.4 million clones, 93% seen once. Sequencing was done on a sample of naive CD4+ T cells from PBMCs. Stated subset: CD45RA+ positively selected. The receptors shown here come from a man in his late teens or twenties in good health. Some clones in this sample may be carry-over from other donors' samples.

Note on this clone: At the DNA level, this CDR3 is encoded by other sequences in the same sample as well. This chain uses TRBV9 with TRBJ2-7, with D possibly TRBD2 on 6 matching bases. The ends were cut back, 2 bases at V and 1 base at J, with 10 bases in the middle. The CDR3 runs 14 residues. Per the germline V gene, CDR1 is SGDLS and CDR2 is YYNGEE. CDR3 sequence: CASSVGLGSYEQYF. The CDR3 region has the DNA TGTGCCAGCAGCGTGGGACTTGGGTCCTACGAGCAGTACTTC. Filled out from reference TRBV9 and TRBJ2-7, the complete variable domain reads DSGVTQTPKHLITATGQRVTLRCSPRSGDLSVYWYQQSLDQGLQFLIQYYNGEERAKGNILERFSAQQFPDLHSELNLSSLELGDSALYFCASSVGLGSYEQYFGPGTRLTVT.

The CDR3 DNA reads TGTGCCAGTAACGACAGATATGGCTACACCTTC. This sequence encodes CASNDRYGYTF. This chain connects TRBV19 to TRBJ1-2; TRBD1 might be the D (5 bases). Trimming cost V 7 bases and J 5 bases, with 8 bases left between them. The CDR3 contains 11 residues. Germline V gene lookup returns CDR1 LNHDA and CDR2 SQIVND (reference sequence).

V and J are TRBV5-1 and TRBJ2-5; D not certain. The CDR3 extends over 13 amino acids. From germline, CDR1 is SGHRS and CDR2 YFSETQ. Trimming took off 2 bases at V and 5 bases at J, with 10 bases between the two ends. The CDR3 sequence is CASSFDGQETQYF. The CDR3 coding sequence is TGCGCCAGCAGCTTCGACGGGCAGGAGACCCAGTACTTC.

This sequence joins TRBV9 and TRBJ2-7; 8 bases are a match to TRBD2. Germline CDR1 reads SGDLS; CDR2 reads YYNGEE. Losses at the gene ends were 4 bases for V and 0 bases for J; bases not matched to a gene: 12. The CDR3 consists of 17 residues. CDR3 loop: CASSPEGGGRSSYEQYF. CDR3 nucleotides: TGTGCCAGCAGCCCCGAAGGAGGCGGGAGGAGCTCCTACGAGCAGTACTTC.

The chain carries TRBV4-1 and TRBJ1-5; maybe TRBD1 (5 bases). Germline CDR1 MGHRA, CDR2 YSYEKL. Trimming removed 4 bases at V and 4 bases at J, with 8 bases between. This CDR3 is 13 amino acids long. The CDR3 loop is CASSLGDNQPQHF. The DNA for the CDR3 is TGCGCCAGCAGCCTGGGGGATAATCAGCCCCAGCATTTT.

CDR3 sequence reads: CASSSWDRTSTDTQYF. CDR3 DNA: TGTGCCAGCAGCTCTTGGGACCGTACTAGCACAGATACGCAGTATTTT. The chain employs TRBV11-1 and TRBJ2-3, with D perhaps TRBD1 or TRBD2 (5 bases each). The CDR3 runs to 16 residues. The V gene lost 4 bases and the J gene lost 0 bases, with 14 bases spanning the gap. Germline V gives CDR1 SGHAT, CDR2 FQDESV (reference sequence).

This rearrangement joins TRBV19 to TRBJ2-1, with D possibly being TRBD2 (5 bases). The germline V and J ends were trimmed by 5 bases and 5 bases, with 19 bases remaining between them. Germline values: CDR1 LNHDA, CDR2 SQIVND (reference sequence). The length of the CDR3 is 16 residues. The CDR3 sequence: CASSAPFSRGNNEQFF. The CDR3 DNA follows: TGTGCCAGTAGTGCCCCCTTTTCGAGAGGGAACAATGAGCAGTTCTTC.

This chain connects TRBV11-2 to TRBJ2-3; 14 bases fit TRBD2. Germline CDR1 and CDR2: SGHAT and FQNNGV. This CDR3 spans 19 amino acids. V trimming: 5 bases; J trimming: 2 bases; junction bases outside the gene matches: 12. CDR3 sequence: CASSTGTSGRGVITDTQYF. The CDR3 coding sequence is TGTGCCAGCAGCACCGGGACTAGCGGGAGAGGTGTTATCACAGATACGCAGTATTTT.